This entry features one T cell receptor (beta chain) sequence. Antigen specificity is unknown. PCR employed 60 Vbeta and 13 Jbeta primers. Data came from immunoSEQ multiplex PCR; TCRdb stores just in-frame clones and leaves some out. The sample includes approximately 100,000 clones, roughly 85% of them seen just once. Losses at the gene ends were 8 bases for V and 2 bases for J; bases not matched to a gene: 5. Germline CDR1 is MNHEY and CDR2 is SVGAGI. The CDR3 contains 13 residues. These data are taken from a study of cytomegalovirus exposure and HLA in healthy donors. General study points: Highly shared sequence variants in one cluster were likely a sequencing artifact. Three chains tied to CMV proved CMV antigen-specific in vitro.

The specimen sequenced was PBMCs. The receptor was derived from a man in his thirties or forties in good health and CMV-seronegative. This chain connects TRBV6-5 to TRBJ1-1; 7 bases match TRBD1. The CDR3, as DNA: TGTGCCAGCCAAAGGGACAGTAACACTGAAGCTTTCTTT. This codes for CASQRDSNTEAFF.